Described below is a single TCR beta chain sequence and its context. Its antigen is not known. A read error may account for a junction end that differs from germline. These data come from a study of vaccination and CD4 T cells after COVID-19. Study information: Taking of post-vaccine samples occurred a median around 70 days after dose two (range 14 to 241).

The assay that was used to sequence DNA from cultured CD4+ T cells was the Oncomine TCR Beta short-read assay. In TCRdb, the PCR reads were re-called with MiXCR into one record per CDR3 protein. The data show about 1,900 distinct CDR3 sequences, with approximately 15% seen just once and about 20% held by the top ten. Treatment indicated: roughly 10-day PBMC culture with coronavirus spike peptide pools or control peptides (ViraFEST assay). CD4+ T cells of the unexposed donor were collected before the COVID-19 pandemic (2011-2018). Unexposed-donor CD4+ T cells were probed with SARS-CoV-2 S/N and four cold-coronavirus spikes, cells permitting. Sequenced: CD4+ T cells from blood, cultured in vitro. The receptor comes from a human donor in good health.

The CDR3 nucleotides read TGTGCCAGCAGTACGTCATATGGGCTCCTAGAGACCCAGTGCTTC. Translating gives CASSTSYGLLETQCF. This chain connects TRBV28 to TRBJ2-5; no reliable D call. The CDR3 has 15 residues. The germline V gene has CDR1 MDHEN and CDR2 SYDVKM.